This passage covers 11 T cell receptor beta chains from one sample sequenced in a study of somatic mutations in cytotoxic T cells in rheumatoid arthritis. Here immunoSEQ multiplex PCR was the method, and the copy in TCRdb shows in-frame clones only, minus some. Of about 11,000 clones listed, approximately 82% are singletons. Material: CD8+ T cells sorted from blood. The receptors come from a woman aged 60-75 years with rheumatoid arthritis.

V and J are TRBV7-2 and TRBJ2-1; D is perhaps TRBD2 (6 bases). Germline values: CDR1 SGHTA, CDR2 FQGNSA. The CDR3 extends over 16 amino acids. Trimming removed 5 bases at V and 4 bases at J, with 18 bases between. The chain's CDR3 is CASSPREDYGYNEQFF. The CDR3 region has the DNA TGTGCCAGCAGCCCGCGAGAGGACTACGGGTACAATGAGCAGTTCTTC.

This chain uses TRBV6-1 with TRBJ2-1; 7 bases match TRBD2. The CDR3 is 15 residues long. Germline CDR1 reads MNHNS; CDR2 reads SASEGT. The ends lost 8 bases at V and 0 bases at J; junction bases unmatched: 7. The CDR3 protein is CASVLAVNSYNEQFF. CDR3 DNA: TGTGCCAGCGTCCTAGCGGTTAACTCCTACAATGAGCAGTTCTTC.

The chain joins TRBV7-8 to TRBJ2-1, with a tentative D call TRBD1 (7 bases). There are 17 residues in the CDR3. Trimming pared 0 bases from V and 4 bases from J, leaving 16 bases between. Germline V CDR1 and CDR2: SGHVS, FQNEAQ. The CDR3 region has the DNA TGTGCCAGCAGCTTAGCAATCCAGGGGGGACATTACAATGAGCAGTTCTTC. It is translated as CASSLAIQGGHYNEQFF.

This sequence joins TRBV11-2 and TRBJ2-5, with TRBD1 matching 10 bases. TRBJ2-7 matches the DNA end more closely, so the J call is doubtful. The CDR3 spans 17 residues. The germline V gene encodes CDR1 SGHAT and CDR2 FQNNGV. DNA of the CDR3: TGTGCCAGCAGCTTAGACAGCGGGACAGGGGTCTTCTACGAGCAGTACTTC. This gives the protein CASSLDSGTGVFYEQYF.

The gene calls are TRBV9 and TRBJ1-5; possibly TRBD1 for D (6 bases). V was cut by 0 bases and J by 3 bases, with 10 bases left in between. Germline values: CDR1 SGDLS, CDR2 YYNGEE. This CDR3 is 15 amino acids long. The CDR3 coding sequence is TGTGCCAGCAGCGTAGGAGGGGGAGTCAATCAGCCCCAGCATTTT. Translation gives CASSVGGGVNQPQHF.

The chain carries TRBV7-3 and TRBJ2-1; D may be TRBD2 (5 bases). Germline values: CDR1 SGHTA, CDR2 FQGTGA. With 5 bases removed from V and 5 bases from J, the gap between germline ends came to 13 bases. The CDR3 runs to 14 residues. The DNA for the CDR3 is TGTGCCAGCAGCCCCCACCGAGGGCACAATGAGCAGTTCTTC. Translated: CASSPHRGHNEQFF.

This CDR3 is CASSSKTGGNTDTQYF. CDR3 in DNA: TGTGCCAGCAGCTCAAAGACAGGGGGGAACACAGATACGCAGTATTTT. V is TRBV7-9 and J is TRBJ2-3; 9 nucleotides line up with TRBD1. V lost 4 bases, J lost 2 bases, and 7 bases stayed unmatched. From germline, CDR1 is SEHNR and CDR2 FQNEAQ (reference sequence). This CDR3 spans 16 amino acids.

This chain joins TRBV9 and TRBJ1-2, with TRBD1 as a possible D gene (6 bases). V dropped 0 bases and J dropped 3 bases, with 15 bases sitting between them. The CDR3 runs 16 residues. The germline gives CDR1 SGDLS, CDR2 YYNGEE. CDR3 nucleotide sequence: TGTGCCAGCAGCGTAGGCTCGCAGGGGAGAGACTATGGCTACACCTTC. Protein: CASSVGSQGRDYGYTF. The full variable domain, in which reference TRBV9 and TRBJ1-2 provide the parts outside the CDR3, is DSGVTQTPKHLITATGQRVTLRCSPRSGDLSVYWYQQSLDQGLQFLIQYYNGEERAKGNILERFSAQQFPDLHSELNLSSLELGDSALYFCASSVGSQGRDYGYTFGSGTRLTVV.

The chain employs TRBV6-1 and TRBJ2-7; 9 bases align to TRBD1. CDR3 length: 13 amino acids. V lost 6 bases to trimming and J lost 5 bases; unmatched junction nucleotides: 5. CDR1 and CDR2 (germline): MNHNS, SASEGT. CDR3 sequence: CASSSGTGNEQYF. CDR3 DNA: TGTGCCAGCAGCTCCGGGACAGGGAACGAGCAGTACTTC.

The rearrangement links TRBV6-6 to TRBJ1-5; D call uncertain. The CDR3 length is 14 residues. V lost 6 bases and J lost 0, with 9 bases in between. Per the germline V gene, CDR1 is MNHNY and CDR2 is SVGAGI (reference sequence). The CDR3 here is CASRLRGSNQPQHF. In nucleotides, the CDR3 is TGTGCCAGCAGACTACGGGGTAGCAATCAGCCCCAGCATTTT.

The count of this clone is one. The chain is built from TRBV27 and TRBJ2-1; possibly TRBD2 for D (5 bases). This CDR3 contains 15 residues. The V gene lost 4 bases and the J gene lost 3 bases, with 13 bases spanning the gap. Germline CDR1 reads MNHEY; CDR2 reads SMNVEV (reference sequence). The DNA of the CDR3 is TGTGCCAGCAGTTCAACCGGGATTCACTACAATGAGCAGTTCTTC. Translating it yields CASSSTGIHYNEQFF.